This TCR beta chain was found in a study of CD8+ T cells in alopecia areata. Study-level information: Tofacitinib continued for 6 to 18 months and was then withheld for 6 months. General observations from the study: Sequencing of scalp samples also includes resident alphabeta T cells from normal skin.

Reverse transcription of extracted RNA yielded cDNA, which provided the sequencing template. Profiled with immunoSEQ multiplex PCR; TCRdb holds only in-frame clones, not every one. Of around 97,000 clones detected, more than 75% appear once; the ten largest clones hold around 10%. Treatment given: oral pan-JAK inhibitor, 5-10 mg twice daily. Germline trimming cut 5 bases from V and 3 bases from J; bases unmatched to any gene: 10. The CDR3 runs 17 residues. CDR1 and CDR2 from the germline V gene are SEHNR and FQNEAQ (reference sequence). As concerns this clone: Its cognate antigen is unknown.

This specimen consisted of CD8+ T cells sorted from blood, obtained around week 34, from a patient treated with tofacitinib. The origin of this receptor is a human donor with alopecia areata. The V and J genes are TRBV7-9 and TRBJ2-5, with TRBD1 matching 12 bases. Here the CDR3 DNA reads TGTGCCAGCAGCCTATCTCCGGGACAGGGGGCCGAAGAGACCCAGTACTTC. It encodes CASSLSPGQGAEETQYF.